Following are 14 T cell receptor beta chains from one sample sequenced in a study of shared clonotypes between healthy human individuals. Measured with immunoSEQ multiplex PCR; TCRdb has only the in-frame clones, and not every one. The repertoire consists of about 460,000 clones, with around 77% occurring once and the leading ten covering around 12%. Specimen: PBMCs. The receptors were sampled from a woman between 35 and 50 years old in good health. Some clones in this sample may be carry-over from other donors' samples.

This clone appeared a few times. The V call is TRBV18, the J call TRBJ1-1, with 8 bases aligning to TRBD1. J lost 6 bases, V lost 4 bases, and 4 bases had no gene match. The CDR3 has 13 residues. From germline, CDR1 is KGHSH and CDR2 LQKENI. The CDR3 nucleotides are TGTGCCAGCTCACTGGACAGGGTATCTGAAGCTTTCTTT. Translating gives CASSLDRVSEAFF.

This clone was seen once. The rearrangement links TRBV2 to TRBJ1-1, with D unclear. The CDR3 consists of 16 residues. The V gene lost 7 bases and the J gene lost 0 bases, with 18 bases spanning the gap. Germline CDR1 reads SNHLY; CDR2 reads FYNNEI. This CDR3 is CASKRGGPPMNTEAFF. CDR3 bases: TGTGCCAGCAAGAGAGGAGGTCCTCCCATGAACACTGAAGCTTTCTTT. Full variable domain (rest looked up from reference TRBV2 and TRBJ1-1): EPEVTQTPSHQVTQMGQEVILRCVPISNHLYFYWYRQILGQKVEFLVSFYNNEISEKSEIFDDQFSVERPDGSNFTLKIRSTKLEDSAMYFCASKRGGPPMNTEAFFGQGTRLTVV.

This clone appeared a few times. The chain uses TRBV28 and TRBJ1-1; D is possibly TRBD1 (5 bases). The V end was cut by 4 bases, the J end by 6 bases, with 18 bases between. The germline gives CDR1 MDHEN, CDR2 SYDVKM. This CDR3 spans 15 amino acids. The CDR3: CASSSWGGKSPEAFF. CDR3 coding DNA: TGTGCCAGCAGTTCTTGGGGGGGGAAAAGCCCTGAAGCTTTCTTT.

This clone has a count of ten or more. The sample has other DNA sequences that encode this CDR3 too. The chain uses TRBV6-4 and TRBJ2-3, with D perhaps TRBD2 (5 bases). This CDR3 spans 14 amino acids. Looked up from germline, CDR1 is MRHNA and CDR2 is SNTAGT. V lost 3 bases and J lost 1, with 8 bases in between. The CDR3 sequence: CASSDKGGTDTQYF. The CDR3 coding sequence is TGTGCCAGCAGTGATAAGGGAGGCACAGATACGCAGTATTTT.

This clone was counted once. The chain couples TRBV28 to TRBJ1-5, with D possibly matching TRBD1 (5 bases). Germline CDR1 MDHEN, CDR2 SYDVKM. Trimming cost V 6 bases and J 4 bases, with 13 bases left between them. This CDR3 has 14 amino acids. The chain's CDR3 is CASRPGYSNQPQHF. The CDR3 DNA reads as TGTGCCAGCAGGCCAGGGTATAGTAATCAGCCCCAGCATTTT. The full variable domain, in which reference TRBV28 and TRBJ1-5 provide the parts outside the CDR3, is DVKVTQSSRYLVKRTGEKVFLECVQDMDHENMFWYRQDPGLGLRLIYFSYDVKMKEKGDIPEGYSVSREKKERFSLILESASTNQTSMYLCASRPGYSNQPQHFGDGTRLSIL.

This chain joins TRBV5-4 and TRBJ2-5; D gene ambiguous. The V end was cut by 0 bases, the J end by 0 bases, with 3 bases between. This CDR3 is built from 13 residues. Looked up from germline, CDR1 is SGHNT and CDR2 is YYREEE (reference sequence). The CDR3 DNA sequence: TGTGCCAGCAGCTTGGAGTACCAAGAGACCCAGTACTTC. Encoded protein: CASSLEYQETQYF.

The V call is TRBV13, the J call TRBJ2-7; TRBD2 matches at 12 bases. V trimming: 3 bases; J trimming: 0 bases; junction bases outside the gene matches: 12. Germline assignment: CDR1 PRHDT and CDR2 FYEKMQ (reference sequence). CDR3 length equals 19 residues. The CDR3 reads CASSLIYLAGGQSSYEQYF. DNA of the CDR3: TGTGCCAGCAGCTTGATTTACCTAGCGGGAGGGCAAAGCTCCTACGAGCAGTACTTC. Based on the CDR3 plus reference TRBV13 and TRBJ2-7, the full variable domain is AAGVIQSPRHLIKEKRETATLKCYPIPRHDTVYWYQQGPGQDPQFLISFYEKMQSDKGSIPDRFSAQQFSDYHSELNMSSLELGDSALYFCASSLIYLAGGQSSYEQYFGPGTRLTVT.

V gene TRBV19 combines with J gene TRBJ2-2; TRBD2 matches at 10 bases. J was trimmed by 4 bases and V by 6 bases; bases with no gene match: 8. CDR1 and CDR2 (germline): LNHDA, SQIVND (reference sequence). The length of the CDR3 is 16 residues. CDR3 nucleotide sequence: TGTGCCAGTAGGGTTGGGATAGCGGGAGGCACCGGGGAGCTGTTTTTT. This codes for CASRVGIAGGTGELFF.

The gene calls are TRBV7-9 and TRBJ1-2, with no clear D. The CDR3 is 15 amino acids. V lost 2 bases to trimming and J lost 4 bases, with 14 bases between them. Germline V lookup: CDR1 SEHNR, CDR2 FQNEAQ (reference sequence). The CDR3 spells CASSLPEGRSYGYTF. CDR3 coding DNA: TGTGCCAGCAGCTTACCCGAGGGAAGAAGCTATGGCTACACCTTC.

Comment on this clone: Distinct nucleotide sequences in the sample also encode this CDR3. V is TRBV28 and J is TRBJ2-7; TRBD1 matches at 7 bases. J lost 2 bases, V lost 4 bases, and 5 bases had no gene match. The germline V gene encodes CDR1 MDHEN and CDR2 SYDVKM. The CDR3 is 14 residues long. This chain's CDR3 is CASSSPGTAYEQYF. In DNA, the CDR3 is TGTGCCAGCAGTTCACCCGGGACAGCCTACGAGCAGTACTTC.

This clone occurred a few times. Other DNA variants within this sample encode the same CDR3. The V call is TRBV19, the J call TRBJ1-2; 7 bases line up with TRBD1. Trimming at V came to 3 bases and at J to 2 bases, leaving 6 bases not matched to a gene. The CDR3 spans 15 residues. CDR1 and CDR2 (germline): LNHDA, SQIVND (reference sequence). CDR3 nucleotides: TGTGCCAGTAGTATCGGAGACAGGGAGAACTATGGCTACACCTTC. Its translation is CASSIGDRENYGYTF.

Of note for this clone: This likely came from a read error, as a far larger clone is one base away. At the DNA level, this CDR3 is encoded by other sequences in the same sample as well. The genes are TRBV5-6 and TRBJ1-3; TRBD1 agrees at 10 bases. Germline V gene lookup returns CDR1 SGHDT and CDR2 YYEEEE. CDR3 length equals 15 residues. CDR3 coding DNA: TGCGCCAGCAGTCCGACAGGGGGCACTGGAAACACCATATATTTT. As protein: CASSPTGGTGNTIYF.

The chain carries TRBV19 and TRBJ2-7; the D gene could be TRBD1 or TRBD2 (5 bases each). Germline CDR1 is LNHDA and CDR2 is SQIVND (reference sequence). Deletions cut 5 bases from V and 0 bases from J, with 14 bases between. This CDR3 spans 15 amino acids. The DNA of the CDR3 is TGTGCCAGTAGTCTTCCCGGGGCAGGCTCCTACGAGCAGTACTTC. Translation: CASSLPGAGSYEQYF.

The CDR3 nucleotides are TGTGCCAGCAGTGGGTTCAGAGGCAATCAGCCCCAGCATTTT. Its translation: CASSGFRGNQPQHF. The J gene is TRBJ1-5, the V gene TRBV2; no firm D call. With 4 bases removed from V and 2 bases from J, the gap between germline ends came to 9 bases. Germline values: CDR1 SNHLY, CDR2 FYNNEI. There are 14 residues in the CDR3.